A single sample gave rise to the 17 T cell receptor beta chains below, sequenced in a study of cytomegalovirus exposure and HLA in healthy donors. Researchers ran the PCR with 60 Vbeta and 13 Jbeta primers. The assay was immunoSEQ multiplex PCR, and TCRdb's table has in-frame clones only and misses some. Of 96,000 or so clones listed, approximately 75% are singletons. What was sequenced was PBMCs. Every receptor here comes from a female donor in good health and CMV-seropositive.

The V gene is TRBV11-3, the J gene TRBJ2-2; D uncertain. Trimming cost V 5 bases and J 1 base, with 5 bases left between them. The germline CDR1 and CDR2 sequences are SGHNT and YENEEA. The CDR3 runs to 13 residues. CDR3 sequence: CASSPKNTGELFF. For the CDR3, the DNA is TGTGCCAGCAGCCCCAAGAACACCGGGGAGCTGTTTTTT. Full variable domain (rest looked up from reference TRBV11-3 and TRBJ2-2): EAGVVQSPRYKIIEKKQPVAFWCNPISGHNTLYWYLQNLGQGPELLIRYENEEAVDDSQLPKDRFSAERLKGVDSTLKIQPAELGDSAVYLCASSPKNTGELFFGEGSRLTVL.

This clone was picked up a small number of times. CDR3 DNA: TGTGCCAGCAGCCAAGATCGGGGGGACAGGCACACAGATACGCAGTATTTT. Amino acids: CASSQDRGDRHTDTQYF. The chain combines TRBV14 with TRBJ2-3; weak D call: TRBD1 (8 bases). The CDR3 extends over 17 amino acids. Germline CDR1 SGHDN, CDR2 FVKESK. The ends were cut back, 0 bases at V and 2 bases at J, with 15 bases in the middle.

The V call is TRBV7-9, the J call TRBJ2-5; 11 bases are shared with TRBD1. This CDR3 comprises 15 residues. Trimming removed 2 bases from V and 6 bases from J; junction bases left unmatched: 5. Germline CDR1 is SEHNR and CDR2 is FQNEAQ (reference sequence). CDR3 bases: TGTGCCAGCAGCTTATATGGGGACAGGGGGAAGACCCAGTACTTC. This encodes CASSLYGDRGKTQYF.

The rearrangement joins TRBV2 to TRBJ2-1; 12 nucleotides match TRBD2. Per the germline V gene, CDR1 is SNHLY and CDR2 is FYNNEI. The CDR3 runs 14 residues. J was trimmed by 7 bases and V by 4 bases; bases with no gene match: 2. The chain's CDR3 is CASSALAGGNEQFF. As DNA, the CDR3 is TGTGCCAGCAGTGCCCTAGCGGGAGGGAATGAGCAGTTCTTC.

The chain uses TRBV30 and TRBJ2-5, with 10 bases identical to TRBD2. Germline V gene lookup returns CDR1 GTSNPN and CDR2 SVGIG (reference sequence). V shed 6 bases and J 5 bases; nucleotides not matched to a gene: 15. The CDR3 contains 16 residues. The CDR3 region is CACDDSGGRTRETQYF. The CDR3, as DNA: TGTGCCTGCGACGATAGCGGGGGGAGAACCCGTGAGACCCAGTACTTC.

This clone was seen only a few times. V is TRBV11-2 and J is TRBJ2-2; 7 nucleotides line up with TRBD1. V trimming: 4 bases; J trimming: 4 bases; junction bases outside the gene matches: 6. There are 15 residues in the CDR3. The germline CDR1 and CDR2 sequences are SGHAT and FQNNGV. CDR3 DNA sequence: TGTGCCAGCAGCTCACCGGGACAGATCACCGGGGAGCTGTTTTTT. Its translation: CASSSPGQITGELFF.

The chain is built from TRBV7-6 and TRBJ2-3, with 9 positions matching TRBD2. Germline CDR1 reads SGHVS; CDR2 reads FNYEAQ. Trimming took 5 bases from V and 6 from J; bases not matched to a gene: 6. There are 14 residues in the CDR3. CDR3 residues: CASSNPSGADTQYF. The CDR3 DNA is TGTGCCAGCAGCAACCCTAGCGGGGCGGATACGCAGTATTTT.

This chain connects TRBV7-9 to TRBJ2-3; 8 nucleotides match TRBD2. Germline CDR1 and CDR2: SEHNR and FQNEAQ (reference sequence). The V segment lost 1 base and the J segment 0 bases; nucleotides outside the gene matches: 3. This CDR3 is 16 amino acids long. CDR3 sequence: CASSLGIAGSTDTQYF. For the CDR3, the DNA is TGTGCCAGCAGCTTAGGGATAGCGGGGAGCACAGATACGCAGTATTTT.

This clone has a handful of counts. The rearrangement uses TRBV10-3 and TRBJ1-4; 9 bases match TRBD1. Germline CDR1 ENHRY, CDR2 SYGVKD. Trimming at V came to 10 bases and at J to 7 bases, leaving 10 bases not matched to a gene. The CDR3 totals 14 residues. The chain's CDR3 is CATLGGQGSEKLFF. For the CDR3, the DNA is TGTGCCACTCTCGGAGGACAGGGGAGTGAAAAACTGTTTTTT.

This clone occurred once. This sequence joins TRBV7-2 and TRBJ2-1; D ambiguous. V lost 3 bases, J lost 5 bases, and 8 bases lay in between. The CDR3 contains 13 residues. CDR1 SGHTA and CDR2 FQGNSA come from the germline V gene. CDR3 DNA: TGTGCCAGCAGCTTTGGCACAGACAATGAGCAGTTCTTC. Its translation: CASSFGTDNEQFF. Full variable domain (remainder filled in from reference TRBV7-2 and TRBJ2-1): GAGVSQSPSNKVTEKGKDVELRCDPISGHTALYWYRQSLGQGLEFLIYFQGNSAPDKSGLPSDRFSAERTGGSVSTLTIQRTQQEDSAVYLCASSFGTDNEQFFGPGTRLTVL.

This clone appeared a single time. The chain is built from TRBV4-2 and TRBJ2-1; D uncertain. The CDR3 length is 12 residues. V was trimmed by 0 bases and J by 8 bases, leaving 5 bases between them. Per germline, CDR1 LGHNA and CDR2 YNFKEQ. The CDR3 DNA sequence: TGTGCCAGCAGCCAAGATATCGATGAGCAGTTCTTC. Its protein product is CASSQDIDEQFF.

There are a few counts of this clone. This chain connects TRBV9 to TRBJ2-3; TRBD1 aligns across 8 bases. V trimming: 4 bases; J trimming: 2 bases; junction bases outside the gene matches: 6. Germline V gene data show CDR1 as SGDLS and CDR2 as YYNGEE. The CDR3 is 15 amino acids. In DNA, the CDR3 is TGTGCCAGCAGCTTCCGGACAGGGATCACAGATACGCAGTATTTT. Its translation: CASSFRTGITDTQYF.

The V call is TRBV10-3, the J call TRBJ1-2; D is unclear. CDR3 length equals 13 residues. Between the trimmed V and J ends, which lost 10 bases and 5 bases, there was a span of 17 bases. Germline CDR1 and CDR2: ENHRY and SYGVKD. Here the CDR3 DNA reads TGTGCCACTACAGATGGCCTTCTATATGGCTACACCTTC. Translation: CATTDGLLYGYTF.

The rearrangement links TRBV7-2 to TRBJ1-1; the match to TRBD1 covers 9 bases. Germline V gene sequence: CDR1 SGHTA, CDR2 FQGNSA. Losses at the gene ends were 5 bases for V and 5 bases for J; bases not matched to a gene: 3. The CDR3 sequence is 13 residues long. CDR3 nucleotides: TGTGCCAGCAGCGAGGACAGGGGAACTGAAGCTTTCTTT. It yields the protein CASSEDRGTEAFF. Based on the CDR3 plus reference TRBV7-2 and TRBJ1-1, the full variable domain is GAGVSQSPSNKVTEKGKDVELRCDPISGHTALYWYRQSLGQGLEFLIYFQGNSAPDKSGLPSDRFSAERTGGSVSTLTIQRTQQEDSAVYLCASSEDRGTEAFFGQGTRLTVV.

The chain has TRBV7-2 and TRBJ1-2, with D unclear. The CDR3 sequence is 12 residues long. The germline V gene encodes CDR1 SGHTA and CDR2 FQGNSA. The V end lost 3 bases, the J end lost 8 bases, and 10 bases lay between the germline ends. CDR3 nucleotides: TGTGCCAGCAGCTTCGTGACTTACGGCTACACCTTC. Protein: CASSFVTYGYTF.

The rearrangement links TRBV30 to TRBJ2-1, with D maybe TRBD1 (5 bases). In germline, CDR1 is GTSNPN, CDR2 SVGIG (reference sequence). V was cut by 3 bases and J by 0 bases, with 12 bases left in between. The CDR3 is 15 amino acids. This CDR3 reads CAWSLGQGSYNEQFF. The CDR3 bases are TGTGCCTGGAGCTTAGGGCAGGGCTCCTACAATGAGCAGTTCTTC. The full variable domain, completed using reference TRBV30 and TRBJ2-1, is SQTIHQWPATLVQPVGSPLSLECTVEGTSNPNLYWYRQAAGRGLQLLFYSVGIGQISSEVPQNLSASRPQDRQFILSSKKLLLSDSGFYLCAWSLGQGSYNEQFFGPGTRLTVL.

This chain links TRBV19 with TRBJ1-5; D might be TRBD1 (5 bases). Germline values: CDR1 LNHDA, CDR2 SQIVND (reference sequence). The CDR3 consists of 13 residues. Trimming pared 4 bases from V and 9 bases from J, leaving 13 bases between. The CDR3 spells CASSSQRGGPQHF. CDR3 sequence (DNA): TGTGCCAGTAGTAGCCAAAGGGGAGGGCCCCAGCATTTT.